This T cell receptor beta chain was recorded in a study of control samples from healthy donors and cancer patients. This CDR3 comprises 16 residues. V gave up 3 bases and J gave up 1 base, with 15 bases separating them. Looked up from germline, CDR1 is KGHSH and CDR2 is LQKENI. Clones were sequenced by immunoSEQ multiplex PCR, and TCRdb holds only the in-frame ones, with some missing. The data show 100,000 to 150,000 clones, roughly 86% seen once. The chain recombines TRBV18 with TRBJ1-1; maybe TRBD1 (5 bases). The TCR comes from a man aged 50 to 60 with head and neck cancer. Sequenced input: PBMCs. In DNA form, the CDR3 reads TGTGCCAGCTCACCTCAGGGCGCCCGGGCGAACACTGAAGCTTTCTTT. It specifies CASSPQGARANTEAFF.